The present entry profiles one TCR beta chain with its context. Its antigen is unknown. Germline V gene sequence: CDR1 SGHTA, CDR2 FQGNSA. The CDR3 covers 16 residues. V gave up 5 bases and J gave up 4 bases, with 19 bases separating them. RNA was isolated and reverse transcribed to cDNA, the sequencing template. Profiling relied on immunoSEQ multiplex PCR, and the TCRdb table lists in-frame clones only, not all of them. This table has 150,000 to 200,000 clones, about three fifths appearing once. The data stem from a study of CD8+ T cells in alopecia areata. Study observations and caveats: Higher clonality than in normal scalp was seen in lesional scalp, especially alopecia totalis/universalis. Although TCR sharing was seen in mice, sharing across patients was less clear, possibly for HLA-related reasons. Scalp sequencing also captures normal skin's resident alphabeta T cells.

Investigators sorted PBMCs to obtain both CD4+ and CD8+ T cells. The genes are TRBV7-2 and TRBJ2-3, with a tentative D call TRBD1 (6 bases). The sequence was collected from a human donor in good health. The sequenced sample consisted of CD4+ T cells sorted from blood. The DNA of the CDR3 is TGTGCCAGCAGCCTTTTAACAGGGTGGCCACCAGATACGCAGTATTTT. Translated, it gives CASSLLTGWPPDTQYF.